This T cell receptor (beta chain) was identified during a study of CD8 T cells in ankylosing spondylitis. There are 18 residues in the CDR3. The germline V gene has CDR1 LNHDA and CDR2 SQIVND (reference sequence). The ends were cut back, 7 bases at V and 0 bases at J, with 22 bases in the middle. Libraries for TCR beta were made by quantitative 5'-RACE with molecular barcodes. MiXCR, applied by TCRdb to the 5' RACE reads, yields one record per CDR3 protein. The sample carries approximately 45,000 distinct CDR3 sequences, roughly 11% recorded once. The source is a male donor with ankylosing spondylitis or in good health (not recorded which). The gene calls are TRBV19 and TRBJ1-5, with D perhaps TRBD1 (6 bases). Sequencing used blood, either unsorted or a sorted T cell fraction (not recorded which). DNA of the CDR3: TGTGCCAGTACCCTATGGGGGGGCAGGGGATATAGCAATCAGCCCCAGCATTTT. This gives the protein CASTLWGGRGYSNQPQHF.